This TCR beta chain derives from a study of cytomegalovirus exposure and HLA in healthy donors (dated by TCRdb to about 2017). Study-wide context: In an earlier analysis of approximately 640 of the donors, 250 to 350 Gb of sequence data and some 100 million unique TCR beta sequences from about 179 million T cells were reported. An early release covering just under 650 HLA-typed donors comprised about 300 gigabases of sequencing data and tens of millions of unique TCR sequences. Among the roughly 400 genotyped donors, around 81% belonged to the genetic ancestry cluster associated with self-reported Caucasian donors. The study aimed to test whether signatures of past pathogen exposure could be identified by cataloging public T cell receptors. Using immunosequencing, the study profiled T cell repertoires from 500 to 800 subjects and related those repertoires to cytomegalovirus serostatus. A separate validation cohort of 100 to 150 different subjects was used in addition to the 666-subject first cohort. The study combined high-throughput TCR immunosequencing, statistical association of individual TCRs with disease status, and machine learning to predict cytomegalovirus infection status. To study patterns of TCR occurrence, a later analysis re-analyzed previously published TCR beta repertoires from hundreds of donors and added high-resolution HLA genotyping. Rather than using new phenotypic data, the later analysis identified candidate immune exposures from TCR beta sequences and from how often those sequences occurred across donors. In an earlier analysis of 550 to 700 of the donors, high-throughput TCR beta sequencing was used to judge whether each TCR beta V gene segment behaved as functional or pseudogenic. Alongside the repertoire data, information on donor age, sex, ethnicity and CMV serostatus was compiled. In a later genetic analysis, genome-wide SNP genotypes for about 65% of the 666 donors were used, and that subset was treated as a discovery cohort. Every discovery cohort repertoire had been produced on one sequencing platform. HLA typing included class I and class II loci at four-digit resolution. The number of donors typed differed by locus, with roughly 620-630 for A, B, C, DRB1 and DQB1, roughly 520 for DQA1, approximately 570 for DPA1, and over 400 for DPB1. Roughly 5 DR-DQ haplotypes were handled as single units for association and clustering because linkage in the cohort was strong. Among some 410 genotyped donors of the cohort, an average of approximately 230,000 unique TCR beta nucleotide sequences were sequenced per donor, about a sixth of them non-productive. General findings and caveats noted by the study authors: According to the authors, the approach could potentially be generalized to other disease states and immunological phenotypes. An association between a missense DCLRE1C variant and V-gene and J-gene trimming of TCR beta chains was found in a later genetic analysis and replicated in an independent cohort. A later analysis associated about 17,000 TCR beta sequences with specific HLA alleles at a false discovery rate of 0.05. Most TCR sequences were observed very rarely across donors, whereas some public TCRs were present in many individuals. In vitro tests confirmed that a few of the cytomegalovirus-associated TCR beta chains recognize cytomegalovirus antigens. The earlier analysis of 587 of the donors excluded approximately 15 rarely observed V segments, including chromosome 9 orphons, because counts were too low. A further reported finding was that TCR beta sequences accurately predicted the HLA-A and HLA-B alleles for most subjects in the first cohort. The cohort was sequenced for TCR beta chains only, and without alpha or paired-chain data the features that could be detected were limited. In a later analysis, TCR association rates were found to vary across HLA loci, with the most associated TCRs seen for DRB1 alleles and the fewest for HLA-C alleles. HLA typing was unavailable for some donors at each locus, so association tests used only the typed subset. A group of highly shared sequence variants was considered likely to be a technical artifact of the sequencing pipeline. Correlated functional status among segregating V segments might be attributable to linkage disequilibrium, but an unknown experimental factor could not be ruled out. Presence/absence analyses assumed roughly uniform sequencing depth across donors, an assumption that may not hold. Several of the top co-occurrence clusters appeared to be linked to parvovirus B19, influenza, CMV and Epstein-Barr virus, according to a later analysis. In a later analysis, HLA-associated TCR beta chains were found to be more clonally expanded and to have lower generation probabilities than equally common non-associated chains. Because the 87-base-pair reads could not distinguish some IMGT-functional V segments, including TRBV6-2 and TRBV6-3, those segments were excluded. In a later analysis, most CMV-associated TCR beta chains were found to appear HLA-restricted, with HLA associations seemingly driven largely by CMV exposure. The study listed 170 or so TCR beta chains as associated with cytomegalovirus. Immune exposure information for the cohort was limited to CMV serostatus. Cytomegalovirus status was reported to be diagnosed by the classifier with high specificity and sensitivity in both the original and validation cohorts. Compared with the roughly 700-donor mean, donors in an Asian-associated ancestry cluster had fewer N-insertions in productive TCRs, according to a later genetic analysis. Assigning TCR associations to individual alleles was difficult when HLA alleles, especially DR and DQ, strongly co-occurred. An earlier analysis of approximately 600 of the donors showed that most TCR beta V segments appeared in productive rearrangements either about 87% or about 30% of the time, which broadly matched IMGT annotations.

Preparation of the library involved the immunoSEQ multiplex PCR assay. The multiplex PCR relied on a mix of 60 forward primers for TCR Vbeta segments and 13 reverse primers for TCR Jbeta segments. Amplification of the CDR3 region of rearranged TCR beta genes was performed with a multiplex PCR assay on genomic DNA. On the Illumina HiSeq System, the amplified TCR beta libraries were sequenced as 87-base-pair reads. The study's own analysis went as follows. Across the 666 repertoires, a later analysis counted tens of millions of unique TCR beta chains, 9.5 million to 13 million of which were shared by at least two donors. Raw reads were error-corrected and collapsed into unique sequences by a nearest-neighbor algorithm in which closely related sequences were merged to remove PCR and sequencing errors. V, D and J gene segments were assigned by aligning CDR3 sequences to IMGT reference sequences. For a sequence to be retained, a match of at least six nucleotides was required to both a V gene segment and a J gene segment. A rearrangement counted as productive if the CDR3 had no stop codons and remained in frame with V and J, and every other rearrangement counted as non-productive. CDR3 was defined according to IMGT convention as the region running from the second conserved V-encoded cysteine to the conserved J-encoded phenylalanine. In an earlier analysis of just under 600 of the donors, sequences lacking an unambiguous match to a single V gene segment were excluded. In an earlier analysis of around 600 of the donors, V segments were called functional above 56.7% productive rearrangements and were called segregating when the between-donor standard deviation exceeded 5%. A statistical classification framework was built for diagnosing cytomegalovirus status from the catalog of TCR beta chain sequences. In a later analysis, TCR nucleotide sequences were compared against IMGT/GENE-DB human TR gene sequences so that V and J genes could be assigned. In a later analysis, CDR3 sequences and most-parsimonious VDJ recombination scenarios were assigned using the TCRdist pipeline. In a later analysis, each TCR beta chain was defined by its CDR3 amino acid sequence together with its V-gene family, and reads without a unique V-gene family were excluded. A later analysis removed 550 to 700 highly shared, low-generation-probability nucleotide sequences to deal with suspected cross-contamination and a sequencing artifact. A later analysis calculated a clonal expansion index for each public chain from normalized within-repertoire ranks of inferred template counts. A later analysis computed generation probabilities with a VDJ recombination model fitted to out-of-frame rearrangements, and checked the results against IGoR. In a later analysis, TCR-TCR, TCR-HLA and TCR-CMV co-occurrence was scored with hypergeometric tests, and a repertoire-size bias correction was applied to TCR pairs. To estimate false discovery rates, a later analysis permuted the HLA or CMV assignments 20 times. In a later analysis, co-occurring TCRs were grouped using DBSCAN, and TCRdist sequence similarity was added for clustering within HLA-allele-positive subsets. Co-occurrence clustering excluded repertoires with fewer than 30,000 or more than 120,000 public chains, plus five with anomalous nucleotide sharing. In TCRdb, the immuneACCESS table is reduced to in-frame sequences with V and J assigned. These tables do not hold every clone; where another copy was compared, an unresolved V gene accounts for under half, and the others remain unexplained. V and J calls and clone size are given by that table; D and trimming were obtained from the DNA. The sample table lists more than 85,000 clones, 79% of them with a count of one. Clones ranked in the top ten supply about 3.5% of the sample.

Concerning this clone: There is no known antigen for this receptor. No qualities accompany the bases; no much larger clone lies one base away.

In the germline V gene (reference sequence), CDR1 corresponds to GTSNPN and CDR2 to SVGIG. Reading from cysteine to phenylalanine, the CDR3 counts 13 amino acids. The retained sequence is limited to the CDR3, 39 bases, with the frame set at the first base. The germline V end is reduced by 8 bases and the J end by 0 bases; junction bases left unmatched: 6. In total, more than 500 healthy bone marrow donors made up the cohort. At the time of sampling, every cohort member was nominally healthy, though immune exposures that went unrecorded were likely present. The donor was CMV seropositive and was included in the group of around 300 seropositive cohort members. Each donor provided a peripheral blood sample, and peripheral blood mononuclear cells were used for TCR beta sequencing. Genomic DNA was extracted from the blood cell samples with the Qiagen DNeasy Blood Extraction Kit.

The sequencing sample was made of PBMCs. The rearranged segments are TRBV30 and TRBJ1-1; TRBD1 aligns with 7 central bases. The clonotype comes from a male donor in good health and CMV-seropositive. The CDR3 amino acid sequence is: CAIGGEMNTEAFF. The DNA sequence is TGTGCCATAGGGGGCGAGATGAACACTGAAGCTTTCTTT.